The 13 T cell receptor beta chains in this list originate from one sample, sequenced in a study of T-cell memory formation after mild COVID-19. Each CDR3 protein is one row after TCRdb ran MiXCR on the 5' RACE reads. The table includes 70,000 to 95,000 distinct CDR3 sequences, more than 10% detected once. Sample: PBMCs or a T cell subset sorted from them (not recorded which). These receptors were taken from a man younger than 35 who had mild COVID-19 (a few samples of this study predate the infection). Cell type and time point are not known.

This sequence joins TRBV13 and TRBJ2-3, with D possibly being TRBD1 (5 bases). The CDR3 runs to 14 residues. V lost 5 bases to trimming and J lost 2 bases, with 11 bases between them. Germline lookup yields CDR1 PRHDT and CDR2 FYEKMQ (reference sequence). CDR3 region: CASSPRDITDTQYF. The CDR3 DNA is TGTGCCAGCAGCCCCAGGGATATCACAGATACGCAGTATTTT.

The CDR3 region is CASSLGTGVYEQYV. For the CDR3, the DNA is TGTGCCAGCAGCCTGGGGACAGGGGTCTACGAGCAGTACGTC. The rearrangement uses TRBV5-6 and TRBJ2-7; 10 bases align to TRBD1. This CDR3 comprises 14 residues. Germline V gene lookup returns CDR1 SGHDT and CDR2 YYEEEE. The junction had 4 bases not matched to a gene; V was cut back by 4 bases and J by 3 bases.

The genes are TRBV12-3 or TRBV12-4 and TRBJ1-2, with a possible D match to TRBD1 (6 bases). The V gene lost 3 bases and the J gene lost 8 bases, with 31 bases spanning the gap. This CDR3 contains 19 residues. The CDR3 loop is CASSFPPRDRKICIGGYTF. The CDR3 DNA reads as TGTGCCAGCAGTTTCCCCCCTCGAGACAGGAAAATATGTATTGGGGGCTACACCTTC.

The chain recombines TRBV12-3 or TRBV12-4 with TRBJ2-1; TRBD2 agrees at 14 bases. This CDR3 has 14 amino acids. Trimming at V came to 6 bases and at J to 12 bases, leaving 7 bases not matched to a gene. CDR3 coding DNA: TGTGCCAGCAGCCCTGGACTAGCGGGGGGTTGGCAGTTCTTC. Residues: CASSPGLAGGWQFF.

V gene TRBV30 combines with J gene TRBJ1-1, with D unresolved. Trimming stripped 5 bases from V and 1 base from J, with 5 bases between. The CDR3 extends over 11 amino acids. Germline CDR1 and CDR2: GTSNPN and SVGIG (reference sequence). CDR3 region: CAWGKNTEAFF. CDR3 bases: TGTGCCTGGGGAAAGAACACTGAAGCTTTCTTT.

The table lists this clonotype with a few counts. The chain uses TRBV20-1 and TRBJ2-7; 7 bases fit TRBD1. The CDR3 loop spans 13 amino acids. CDR1 and CDR2 (germline): DFQATT, SNEGSKA (reference sequence). V trimming: 1 base; J trimming: 2 bases; junction bases outside the gene matches: 2. The chain's CDR3 is CSARGQGTYEQYV. CDR3 coding DNA: TGCAGTGCTAGAGGACAGGGAACCTACGAGCAGTACGTC.

The V gene is TRBV5-5, the J gene TRBJ2-4; 7 positions match TRBD1. The CDR3 consists of 15 residues. Trimming removed 4 bases from V and 3 bases from J; junction bases left unmatched: 7. Germline CDR1 SGHKS, CDR2 YYEKEE (reference sequence). The CDR3 DNA sequence: TGTGCCAGCAGCCACCAGGGGGACGGCAAAAACATTCAGTACTTC. Its protein product is CASSHQGDGKNIQYF.

This clonotype showed up just a few times. The chain carries TRBV7-2 and TRBJ1-2; no clear D. With 5 bases removed from V and 3 bases from J, the gap between germline ends came to 7 bases. Germline CDR1 is SGHTA and CDR2 is FQGNSA. The CDR3 sequence is 12 residues long. This chain's CDR3 is CASSPPDYGYTF. CDR3 nucleotide sequence: TGTGCCAGCAGCCCCCCGGACTATGGCTACACCTTC.

This clonotype was recorded a few times. This chain joins TRBV7-9 and TRBJ1-2; 7 nucleotides agree with TRBD1. CDR3 length: 14 amino acids. V was pared by 5 bases and J by 3 bases, with 6 bases of the junction left unmatched. The germline V gene encodes CDR1 SEHNR and CDR2 FQNEAQ (reference sequence). The CDR3 is CASSDRDRHYGYTF. CDR3 nucleotides: TGTGCCAGCAGCGACCGGGACAGACACTATGGCTACACCTTC.

This clonotype was recorded many times. This chain connects TRBV20-1 to TRBJ2-1; TRBD2 matches 9 bases. V was pared by 5 bases and J by 5 bases, with 10 bases of the junction left unmatched. The CDR3 has 15 residues. Per germline, CDR1 DFQATT and CDR2 SNEGSKA (reference sequence). The CDR3 reads CSADDPGLADNEQFF. For the CDR3, the DNA is TGCAGTGCTGATGATCCGGGACTAGCAGACAATGAGCAGTTCTTC.

The CDR3 DNA sequence: TGTGCCAGCAGCCCCTACTGGACAGGGGTCGGGGAGACCCAGTACTTC. It specifies CASSPYWTGVGETQYF. V and J are TRBV9 and TRBJ2-5; 9 nucleotides line up with TRBD1. This CDR3 has 16 residues. The trim removed 4 bases at V and 5 bases at J, leaving 12 bases unmatched. Per the germline V gene, CDR1 is SGDLS and CDR2 is YYNGEE.

The J gene is TRBJ1-2, the V gene TRBV7-9, with D hard to call. The germline V gene encodes CDR1 SEHNR and CDR2 FQNEAQ (reference sequence). Deletions cut 0 bases from V and 5 bases from J, with 4 bases between. This CDR3 has 12 amino acids. CDR3 protein: CASSLAFYGYTF. The DNA for the CDR3 is TGTGCCAGCAGCTTAGCCTTTTATGGCTACACCTTC.

The chain recombines TRBV7-9 with TRBJ1-4, with D unresolved. V lost 8 bases to trimming and J lost 8 bases, with 24 bases between them. Germline CDR1 SEHNR, CDR2 FQNEAQ (reference sequence). The CDR3 runs 16 residues. The CDR3: CASANTYLRLREKLFF. CDR3 DNA: TGTGCCAGCGCGAACACTTACCTACGGCTGAGGGAAAAACTGTTTTTT.